The clone carrying this TCR beta chain was seen more than once but under ten times. Antigen: not known. 60 Vbeta and 13 Jbeta primers were used in PCR. Repertoires were generated with immunoSEQ multiplex PCR, while TCRdb's copy carries only in-frame clones and drops some. Counted here are about 120,000 clones, about 83% occurring once; the ten biggest clones make up about 2.5%. The data derive from a study of cytomegalovirus exposure and HLA in healthy donors. Study-level results: Later work found most CMV-associated TCR beta chains apparently HLA-restricted. Analysis was performed later, and it showed HLA-associated TCR beta chains to be more clonally expanded than equally common others.

V lost 6 bases and J lost 11; bases outside the gene matches: 5. CDR1 MDHEN and CDR2 SYDVKM come from the germline V gene. The CDR3 has 12 amino acids. When sampled, the donors appeared nominally healthy, though they likely had unrecorded immune exposures. V gene TRBV28 combines with J gene TRBJ1-2; 11 positions match TRBD1. Sequenced: PBMCs. The TCR originated in a woman in her 40s in good health and CMV-seropositive. CDR3 sequence (DNA): TGTGCCAGCAGGGACAGGGGGCTGAGGTACACCTTC. As protein: CASRDRGLRYTF.